The rows below give T cell receptor beta chains drawn from one sample of a study of blood T cell repertoires in COVID-19. The data were produced by immunoSEQ multiplex PCR, yet TCRdb's version contains in-frame clones alone and is incomplete. There are around 140,000 clones in the sample; 75% to 80% occur only once, and about 2.9% lies in the top ten. Source material: PBMCs or T cells enriched from blood (not recorded which). The receptors shown here come from a woman aged 50 to 65 who had recovered from COVID-19. Both conserved end residues are trimmed from each CDR3. The order of the fields is V gene, J gene, CDR3 protein.

TRBV7-3	TRBJ2-3	ASSLESPSGDSTDTQY
TRBV28	TRBJ1-4	ASSQGKLF
TRBV11-3	TRBJ2-7	ASSLDRALGVSTYEQY
TRBV5-1	TRBJ2-3	ASSLTEGDTQY
TRBV19	TRBJ2-5	ASRDYLQETQY
TRBV3-1/TRBV3-2	TRBJ2-1	ASSGRLAGAYEQF
TRBV6-6	TRBJ1-2	ASSPDRAGHGYT
TRBV7-9	TRBJ1-5	ASSRDRGHNQPQH
TRBV19	TRBJ2-3	ASRLAGGPSTDTQY
TRBV18	TRBJ2-2	ASSLSDREEGELF
TRBV19	TRBJ1-1	ASSIVTGGNTEAF
TRBV6-5	TRBJ2-3	ASSISRVYTDTQY
TRBV18	TRBJ1-1	ASSPQGANTEAF
TRBV10-2	TRBJ2-3	ASSDGQGVTDTQY
TRBV7-9	TRBJ2-1	ASSLGQGAGEQF
TRBV24-1	TRBJ2-3	ATSEHGRVTDTQY
TRBV29-1	TRBJ2-7	SVDGQGASYEQY
TRBV28	TRBJ2-3	ASGYRGITSTDTQY
TRBV7-9	TRBJ1-5	ASSLAEASNQPQH
TRBV5-6	TRBJ1-2	ASSPGQPNYGYT
TRBV25-1	TRBJ1-1	ASSESRQGARLTEAF
TRBV5-1	TRBJ2-2	ASSEGGRNTGELF
TRBV10-1	TRBJ1-5	ASSAGSDQPQH
TRBV29-1	TRBJ1-2	SGGAGNYGYT
TRBV28	TRBJ1-3	ASSSRTGFRPGNTIY
TRBV5-1	TRBJ1-2	ASSLWGDRVGGYT
TRBV7-9	TRBJ2-7	ASSLGGGPYEQY
TRBV19	TRBJ1-4	ASSDGVRANEKLF
TRBV27	TRBJ1-5	ASSIRRTGDQPQH
TRBV19	TRBJ2-1	ASSMSSGSTDEQF
TRBV15	TRBJ1-4	ATSRDLFARAGQEKF
TRBV19	TRBJ1-2	ASRTGRYGYT
TRBV7-8	TRBJ1-2	ASSPIDSYGYT
TRBV7-3	TRBJ2-2	ASSLPVTGELF
TRBV19	TRBJ1-6	ASGPVGGALH
TRBV5-5	TRBJ2-1	ASSFPSGRRSSYNEQF
TRBV30	TRBJ1-4	AWSPPARGKLF
TRBV13	TRBJ2-1	ASSHRLAGTYNEQF
TRBV18	TRBJ2-1	ASSRNLGQENGNEQF
TRBV3-1/TRBV3-2	TRBJ2-7	ASSQSPLSSLEQY
TRBV6-5	TRBJ2-2	ASTPGTENTGELF
TRBV2	TRBJ1-2	ASIRDRTGSSGYT